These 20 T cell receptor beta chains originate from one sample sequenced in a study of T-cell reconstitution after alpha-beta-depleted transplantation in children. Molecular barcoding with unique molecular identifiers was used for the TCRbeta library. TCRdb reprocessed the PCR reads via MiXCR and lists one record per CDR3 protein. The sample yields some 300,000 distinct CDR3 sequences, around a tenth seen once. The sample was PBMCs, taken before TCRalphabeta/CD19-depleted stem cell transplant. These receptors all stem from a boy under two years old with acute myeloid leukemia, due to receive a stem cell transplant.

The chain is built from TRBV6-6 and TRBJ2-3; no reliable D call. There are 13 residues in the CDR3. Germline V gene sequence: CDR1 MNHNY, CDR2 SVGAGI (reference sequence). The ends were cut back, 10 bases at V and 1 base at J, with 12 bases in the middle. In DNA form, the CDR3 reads TGTGCCACCGCCCAGGTGGGCACAGATACGCAGTATTTT. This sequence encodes CATAQVGTDTQYF.

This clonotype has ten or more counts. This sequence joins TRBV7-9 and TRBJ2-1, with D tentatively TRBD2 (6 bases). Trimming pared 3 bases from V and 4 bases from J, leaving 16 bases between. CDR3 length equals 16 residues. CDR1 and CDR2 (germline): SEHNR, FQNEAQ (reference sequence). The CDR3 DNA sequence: TGTGCCAGCAGCTTGGTTTCCGGGACTCCTTACAATGAGCAGTTCTTC. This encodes CASSLVSGTPYNEQFF.

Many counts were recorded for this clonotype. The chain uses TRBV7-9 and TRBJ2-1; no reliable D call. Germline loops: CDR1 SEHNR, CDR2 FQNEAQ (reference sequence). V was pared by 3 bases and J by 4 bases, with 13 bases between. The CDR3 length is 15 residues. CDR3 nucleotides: TGTGCCAGCAGCTTGGGAATGGCGATATACAATGAGCAGTTCTTC. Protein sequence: CASSLGMAIYNEQFF. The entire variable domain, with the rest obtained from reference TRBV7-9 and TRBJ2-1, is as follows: DTGVSQNPRHKITKRGQNVTFRCDPISEHNRLYWYRQTLGQGPEFLTYFQNEAQLEKSRLLSDRFSAERPKGSFSTLEIQRTEQGDSAMYLCASSLGMAIYNEQFFGPGTRLTVL.

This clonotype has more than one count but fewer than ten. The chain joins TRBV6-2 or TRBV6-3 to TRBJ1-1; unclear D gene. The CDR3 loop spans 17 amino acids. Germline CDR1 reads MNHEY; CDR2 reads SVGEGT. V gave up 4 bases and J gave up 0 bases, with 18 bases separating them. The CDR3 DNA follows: TGTGCCAGCAGTTTTTGGCGGTGGGCAGAGATGAACACTGAAGCTTTCTTT. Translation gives CASSFWRWAEMNTEAFF.

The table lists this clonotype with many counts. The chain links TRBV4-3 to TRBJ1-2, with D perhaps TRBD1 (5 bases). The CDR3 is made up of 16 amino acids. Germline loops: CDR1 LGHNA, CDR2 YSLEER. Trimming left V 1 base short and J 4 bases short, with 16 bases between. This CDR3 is CASSQVGTRGRYGYTF. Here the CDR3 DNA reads TGCGCCAGCAGCCAAGTTGGCACCCGGGGCCGCTATGGCTACACCTTC.

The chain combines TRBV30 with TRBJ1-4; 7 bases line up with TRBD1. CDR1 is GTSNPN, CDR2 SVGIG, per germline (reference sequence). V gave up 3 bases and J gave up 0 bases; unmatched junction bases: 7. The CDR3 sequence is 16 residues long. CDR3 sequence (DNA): TGTGCCTGGAGGGCCAACAGGGGAGCAACTAATGAAAAACTGTTTTTT. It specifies CAWRANRGATNEKLFF.

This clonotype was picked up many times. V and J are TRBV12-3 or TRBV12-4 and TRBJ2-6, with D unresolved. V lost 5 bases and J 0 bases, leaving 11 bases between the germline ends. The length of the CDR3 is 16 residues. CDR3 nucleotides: TGTGCCAGCAGTCCCGGACGCCGCTCTGGGGCCAACGTCCTGACTTTC. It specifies CASSPGRRSGANVLTF.

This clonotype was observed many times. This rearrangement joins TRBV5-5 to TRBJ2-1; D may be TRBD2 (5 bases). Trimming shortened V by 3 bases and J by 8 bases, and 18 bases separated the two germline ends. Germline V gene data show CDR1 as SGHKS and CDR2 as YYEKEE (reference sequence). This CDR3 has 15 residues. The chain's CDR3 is CASSSAGLPGHEQFF. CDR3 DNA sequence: TGTGCCAGCAGCTCCGCCGGACTGCCTGGCCATGAGCAGTTCTTC. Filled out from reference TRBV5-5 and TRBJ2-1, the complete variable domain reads DAGVTQSPTHLIKTRGQQVTLRCSPISGHKSVSWYQQVLGQGPQFIFQYYEKEERGRGNFPDRFSARQFPNYSSELNVNALLLGDSALYLCASSSAGLPGHEQFFGPGTRLTVL.

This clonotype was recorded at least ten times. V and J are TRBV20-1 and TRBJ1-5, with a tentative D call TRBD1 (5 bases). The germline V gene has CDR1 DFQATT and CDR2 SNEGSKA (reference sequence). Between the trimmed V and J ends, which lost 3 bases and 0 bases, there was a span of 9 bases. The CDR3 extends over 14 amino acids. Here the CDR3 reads CSASAGYSNQPQHF. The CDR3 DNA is TGCAGTGCTAGCGCAGGGTATAGCAATCAGCCCCAGCATTTT.

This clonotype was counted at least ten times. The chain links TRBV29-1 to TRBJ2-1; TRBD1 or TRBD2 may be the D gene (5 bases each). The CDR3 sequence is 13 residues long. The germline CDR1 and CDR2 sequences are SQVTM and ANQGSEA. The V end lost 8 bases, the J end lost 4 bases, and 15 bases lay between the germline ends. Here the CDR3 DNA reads TGCAGCCGGCCCGGGACCCAGTACAATGAGCAGTTCTTC. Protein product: CSRPGTQYNEQFF.

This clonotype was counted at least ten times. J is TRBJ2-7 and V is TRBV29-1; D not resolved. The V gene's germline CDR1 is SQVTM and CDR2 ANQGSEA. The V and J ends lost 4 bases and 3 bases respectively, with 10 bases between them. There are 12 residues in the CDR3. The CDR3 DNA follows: TGCAGCGTTGTGGCAACTGGCTACGAGCAGTACTTC. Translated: CSVVATGYEQYF.

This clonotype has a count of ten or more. Written as DNA, the CDR3 is TGTGCCAGCAGCTTAGCGATGGACATCGAGGAAAAACTGTTTTTT. This codes for CASSLAMDIEEKLFF. The chain carries TRBV7-9 and TRBJ1-4; possible D gene TRBD1, 5 bases. V gave up 0 bases and J gave up 8 bases, with 13 bases separating them. Per the germline V gene, CDR1 is SEHNR and CDR2 is FQNEAQ (reference sequence). There are 15 residues in the CDR3.

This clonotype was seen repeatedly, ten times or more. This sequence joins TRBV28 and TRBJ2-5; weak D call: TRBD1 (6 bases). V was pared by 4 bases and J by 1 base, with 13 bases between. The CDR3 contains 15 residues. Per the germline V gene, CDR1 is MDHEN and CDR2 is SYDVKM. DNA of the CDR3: TGTGCCAGCAGTTCCCGGACAGTGGTCCAAGAGACCCAGTACTTC. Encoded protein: CASSSRTVVQETQYF.

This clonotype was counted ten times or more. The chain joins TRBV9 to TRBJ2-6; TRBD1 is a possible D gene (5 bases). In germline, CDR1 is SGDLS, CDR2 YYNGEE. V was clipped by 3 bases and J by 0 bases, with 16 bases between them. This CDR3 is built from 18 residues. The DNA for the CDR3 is TGTGCCAGCAGCGACCCCCCAGGGTACGGCTCTGGGGCCAACGTCCTGACTTTC. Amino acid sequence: CASSDPPGYGSGANVLTF.

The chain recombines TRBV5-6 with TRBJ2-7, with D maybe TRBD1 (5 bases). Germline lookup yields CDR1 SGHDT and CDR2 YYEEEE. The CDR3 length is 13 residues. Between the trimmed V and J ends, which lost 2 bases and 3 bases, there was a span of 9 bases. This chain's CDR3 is CASSLLTVYEQYF. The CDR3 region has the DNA TGTGCCAGCAGCTTATTGACAGTCTACGAGCAGTACTTC.

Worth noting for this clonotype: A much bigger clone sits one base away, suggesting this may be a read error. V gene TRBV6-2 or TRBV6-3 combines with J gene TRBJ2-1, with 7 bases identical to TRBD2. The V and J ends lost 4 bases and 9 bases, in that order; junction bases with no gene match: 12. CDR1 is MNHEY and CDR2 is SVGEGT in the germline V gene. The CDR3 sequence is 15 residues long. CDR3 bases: TGTGCCAGCAGTTTAGGGAGGGCCGCTGGAGGTGAGCAGTTCTTC. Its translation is CASSLGRAAGGEQFF.

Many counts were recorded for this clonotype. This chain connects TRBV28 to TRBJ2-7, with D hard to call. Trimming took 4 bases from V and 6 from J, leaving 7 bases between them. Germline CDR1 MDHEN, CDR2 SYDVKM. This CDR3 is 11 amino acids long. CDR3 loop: CASSSPPEQYF. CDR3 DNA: TGTGCCAGCAGTTCCCCCCCCGAGCAGTACTTC.

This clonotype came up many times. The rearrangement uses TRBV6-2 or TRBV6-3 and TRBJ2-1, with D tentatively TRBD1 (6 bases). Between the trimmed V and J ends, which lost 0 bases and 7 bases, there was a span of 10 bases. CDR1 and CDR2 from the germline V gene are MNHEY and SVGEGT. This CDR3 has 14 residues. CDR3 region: CASSYSRQVNEQFF. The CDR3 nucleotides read TGTGCCAGCAGTTACTCGAGACAGGTAAATGAGCAGTTCTTC.

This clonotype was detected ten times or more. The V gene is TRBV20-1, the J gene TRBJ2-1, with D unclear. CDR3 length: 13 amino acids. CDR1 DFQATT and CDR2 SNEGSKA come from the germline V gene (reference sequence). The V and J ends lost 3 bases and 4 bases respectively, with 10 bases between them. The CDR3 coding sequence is TGCAGTGCTAGGTCCGGGTTATACAATGAGCAGTTCTTC. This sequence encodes CSARSGLYNEQFF.

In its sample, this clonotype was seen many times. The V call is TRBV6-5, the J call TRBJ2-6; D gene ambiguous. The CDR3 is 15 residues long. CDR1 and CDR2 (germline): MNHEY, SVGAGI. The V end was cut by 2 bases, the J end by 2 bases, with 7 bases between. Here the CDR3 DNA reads TGTGCCAGCAGTTACATGGGGACTGGGGCCAACGTCCTGACTTTC. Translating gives CASSYMGTGANVLTF.